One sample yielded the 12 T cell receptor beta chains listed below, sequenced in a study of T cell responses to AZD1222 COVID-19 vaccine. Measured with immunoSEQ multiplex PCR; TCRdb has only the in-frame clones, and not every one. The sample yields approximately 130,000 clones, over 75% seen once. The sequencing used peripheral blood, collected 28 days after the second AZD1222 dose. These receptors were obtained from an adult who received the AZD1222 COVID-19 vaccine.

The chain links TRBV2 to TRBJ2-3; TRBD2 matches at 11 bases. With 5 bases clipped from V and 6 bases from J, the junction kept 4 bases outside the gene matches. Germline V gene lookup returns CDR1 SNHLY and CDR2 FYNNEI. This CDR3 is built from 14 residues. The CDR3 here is CASSILAGADTQYF. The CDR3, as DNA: TGTGCCAGCAGTATACTAGCGGGAGCGGATACGCAGTATTTT.

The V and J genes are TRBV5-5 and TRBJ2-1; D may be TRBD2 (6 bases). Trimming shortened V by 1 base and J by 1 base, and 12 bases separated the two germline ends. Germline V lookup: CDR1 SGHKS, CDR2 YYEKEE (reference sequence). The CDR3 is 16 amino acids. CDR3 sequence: CASSLFGGKSYNEQFF. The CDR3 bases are TGTGCCAGCAGCTTGTTTGGGGGGAAGTCCTACAATGAGCAGTTCTTC.

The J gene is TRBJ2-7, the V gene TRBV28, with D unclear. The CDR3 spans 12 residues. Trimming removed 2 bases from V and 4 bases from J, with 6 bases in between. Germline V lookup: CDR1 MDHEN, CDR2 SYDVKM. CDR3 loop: CASSLQGYEQYF. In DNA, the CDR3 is TGTGCCAGCAGTTTACAAGGATACGAGCAGTACTTC. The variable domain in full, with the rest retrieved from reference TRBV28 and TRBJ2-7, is DVKVTQSSRYLVKRTGEKVFLECVQDMDHENMFWYRQDPGLGLRLIYFSYDVKMKEKGDIPEGYSVSREKKERFSLILESASTNQTSMYLCASSLQGYEQYFGPGTRLTVT.

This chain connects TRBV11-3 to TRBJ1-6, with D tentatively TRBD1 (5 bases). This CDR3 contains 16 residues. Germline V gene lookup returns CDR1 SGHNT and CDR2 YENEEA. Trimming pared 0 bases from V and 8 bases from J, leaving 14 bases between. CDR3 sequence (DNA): TGTGCCAGCAGCTTAGAGCCAGGGTATCGGGATTCACCCCTCCACTTT. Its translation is CASSLEPGYRDSPLHF.

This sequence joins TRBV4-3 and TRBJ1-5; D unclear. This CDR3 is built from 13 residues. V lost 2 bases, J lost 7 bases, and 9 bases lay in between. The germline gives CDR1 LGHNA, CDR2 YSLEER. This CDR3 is CASSQNPEQPQHF. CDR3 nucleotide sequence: TGCGCCAGCAGCCAAAATCCCGAACAGCCCCAGCATTTT.

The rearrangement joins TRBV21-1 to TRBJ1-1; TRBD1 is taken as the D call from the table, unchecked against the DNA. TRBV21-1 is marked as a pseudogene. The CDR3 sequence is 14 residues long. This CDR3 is CASGRDSMNTEAFF. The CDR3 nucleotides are TGTGCCAGCGGAAGGGACAGTATGAACACTGAAGCTTTCTTT.

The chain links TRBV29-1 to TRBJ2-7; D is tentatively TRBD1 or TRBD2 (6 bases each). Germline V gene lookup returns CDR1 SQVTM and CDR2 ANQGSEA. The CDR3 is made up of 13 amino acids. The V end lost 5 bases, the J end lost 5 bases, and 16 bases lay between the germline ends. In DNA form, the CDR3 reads TGCAGCGTTATCCGGGGGCGGACGGACGAGCAGTACTTC. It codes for CSVIRGRTDEQYF.

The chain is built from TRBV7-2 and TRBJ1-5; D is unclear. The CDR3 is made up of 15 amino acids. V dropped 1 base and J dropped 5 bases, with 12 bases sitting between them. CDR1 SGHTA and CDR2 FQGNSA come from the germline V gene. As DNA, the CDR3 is TGTGCCAGCAGCTTAGATGGGAACTACCATCAGCCCCAGCATTTT. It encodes CASSLDGNYHQPQHF.

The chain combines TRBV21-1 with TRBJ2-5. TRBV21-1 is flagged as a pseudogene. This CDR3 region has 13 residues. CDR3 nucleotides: TGTGCCAGCAGCAAAGTGATCCAAGAGACCCAGTACTTC. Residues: CASSKVIQETQYF.

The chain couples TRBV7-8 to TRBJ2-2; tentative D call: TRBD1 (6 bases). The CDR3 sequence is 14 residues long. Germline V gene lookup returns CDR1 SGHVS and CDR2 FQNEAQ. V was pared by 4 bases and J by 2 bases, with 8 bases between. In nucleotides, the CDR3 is TGTGCCAGCAGCTGGACAGAAAACACCGGGGAGCTGTTTTTT. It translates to CASSWTENTGELFF.

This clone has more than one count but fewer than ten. The CDR3 protein is CSVERGETEAFF. As DNA, the CDR3 is TGCAGCGTTGAAAGGGGGGAAACTGAAGCTTTCTTT. The J gene is TRBJ1-1, the V gene TRBV29-1, with D perhaps matching TRBD1 (6 bases). Per the germline V gene, CDR1 is SQVTM and CDR2 is ANQGSEA. V lost 2 bases to trimming and J lost 5 bases, with 9 bases between them. CDR3 length equals 12 residues. Combining the CDR3 with reference TRBV29-1 and TRBJ1-1 gives the whole variable domain SAVISQKPSRDICQRGTSLTIQCQVDSQVTMMFWYRQQPGQSLTLIATANQGSEATYESGFVIDKFPISRPNLTFSTLTVSNMSPEDSSIYLCSVERGETEAFFGQGTRLTVV.

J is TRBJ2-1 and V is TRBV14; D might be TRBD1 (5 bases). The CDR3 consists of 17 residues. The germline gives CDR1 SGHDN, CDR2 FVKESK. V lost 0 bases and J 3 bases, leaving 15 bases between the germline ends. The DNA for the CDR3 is TGTGCCAGCAGCCAAGACAGGGTAGTTTTCCGCTACAATGAGCAGTTCTTC. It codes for CASSQDRVVFRYNEQFF.